This record covers a single T cell receptor (beta chain). This sample stems from a study of T-cell memory formation after mild COVID-19. Each CDR3 protein gets one entry after TCRdb re-called the 5' RACE reads with MiXCR. The sample lists under 250,000 distinct CDR3 sequences; around 30% were seen once. The length of the CDR3 is 17 residues. The V gene's germline CDR1 is LNHDA and CDR2 SQIVND (reference sequence). V was cut by 3 bases and J by 1 base, with 15 bases left in between. This TCR was recovered from an adult woman who had mild COVID-19 (a few samples of this study predate the infection). Cell type and time point are not known. The chain uses TRBV19 and TRBJ2-2; TRBD2 is a possible D gene (5 bases). The specimen sequenced was PBMCs or a T cell subset sorted from them (not recorded which). The CDR3 protein is CASSILRAAGNTGELFF. CDR3 nucleotide sequence: TGTGCCAGTAGTATTTTGCGGGCGGCTGGGAACACCGGGGAGCTGTTTTTT. Drawing the rest from reference TRBV19 and TRBJ2-2, the complete variable domain is DGGITQSPKYLFRKEGQNVTLSCEQNLNHDAMYWYRQDPGQGLRLIYYSQIVNDFQKGDIAEGYSVSREKKESFPLTVTSAQKNPTAFYLCASSILRAAGNTGELFFGEGSRLTVL.